This record looks at one T cell receptor beta chain sequence and its context. These data belong to a study of blood T cells in healthy people across ages. Primers used in a second PCR of roughly 6 to 12 cycles were a sample-barcoded 5' primer and a J-beta primer mix. TCRdb recomputed calls from the 5' RACE reads with MiXCR, one row per CDR3 protein. Of roughly 410,000 distinct CDR3 sequences in the sample, approximately 51% were seen once. Trimming took off 4 bases at V and 2 bases at J, with 16 bases between the two ends. The length of the CDR3 is 16 residues. Germline assignment: CDR1 SGHRS and CDR2 YFSETQ.

Sequenced sample: blood. The V gene is TRBV5-1, the J gene TRBJ2-1, with D tentatively TRBD1 (6 bases). The TCR sequence derives from a man aged 55 to 69 in good health. The CDR3 DNA sequence: TGCGCCAGCAGCGTTACAGGGTCTCGTACCTACAATGAGCAGTTCTTC. Protein: CASSVTGSRTYNEQFF.